This T cell receptor beta chain originates from a study of T cell responses to AZD1222 COVID-19 vaccine. Generated by immunoSEQ multiplex PCR, the TCRdb table keeps only in-frame clones and is missing some. Altogether 150,000 or so clones are present, 91% being singletons, with the ten largest covering 3% to 4%. As for this clone: Its antigen is undetermined.

Study results and limitations: In all cases, repertoires were sampled only after the peak T cell response.

The sequence was collected from an adult who received the AZD1222 COVID-19 vaccine. Sequencing used peripheral blood, obtained 28 days after the second AZD1222 dose.

The CDR3 sequence: CASSPRWGRADTQYF. The CDR3 DNA is TGTGCCAGCAGTCCCCGGTGGGGCAGGGCAGATACGCAGTATTTT. The chain couples TRBV6-2 or TRBV6-3 to TRBJ2-3; D might be TRBD1 (5 bases). This CDR3 spans 15 amino acids. CDR1 MNHEY and CDR2 SVGEGT come from the germline V gene. The V end lost 5 bases, the J end lost 4 bases, and 16 bases lay between the germline ends.